What follows is one T cell receptor (beta chain) and its context. This clonotype was seen at least ten times. It lacks a known antigen. Nothing much larger sits one base from this clone, and base qualities are not available. The library was obtained by multiplex PCR. TCRdb records Illumina HiSeq 4000 as the sequencer. To build TCR beta libraries, CDR3 regions were amplified by Arm-PCR using iRepertoire HTBI primers. PCR products were gel purified before sequencing. Turning to the authors' computational methods: Across samples, 60 to 80 TRBV and roughly 15 TRBJ segments were identified and used for gene usage analysis of CDR3 amino acid clonotypes. COPE and FqMerger were used to merge filtered high-quality paired reads into contigs. BLAST was used to align contigs to IMGT TRBV, TRBD and TRBJ reference genes, with CDR3 defined following IMGT. Clonotypes above 0.1% frequency were classified as highly expanded clones. Shannon entropy served as the measure of repertoire diversity, while the Gini coefficient captured V-J evenness. A clonotype found in more than one individual was treated as public. TCRdb reanalyzed the raw reads on its own, using fastp at Q25 for trimming and MiXCR for clone calling, and kept in-frame beta chains. Each CDR3 protein gets just one entry, which takes the most common genes and DNA from the rows behind it. TCRdb, rather than the study authors, made the V and J calls. Counted in this sample were around 250,000 distinct CDR3 sequences; about 17% of them appeared once. 13% to 15% of the sample belongs to the ten largest clones.

CDR1 and CDR2 are drawn from the germline V gene (reference sequence): LNHNV, YYDKDF. Spanning cysteine to phenylalanine, the CDR3 consists of 15 amino acids. Only CDR3 DNA is held: 45 bases, read in frame from base 1. Trimming at the junction amounts to 1 base on V and 8 bases on J, and the germline ends lie 15 bases apart. The data derive from a study of regulatory T cells in long-lasting Graves disease (dated by TCRdb to the early 2020s). The study in broad terms: Patients with newly diagnosed Graves' disease had been on antithyroid drugs for under 3 months. Peripheral blood TCR sequencing and RNA sequencing compared persistent Graves' disease patients with newly diagnosed Graves' disease patients. The study was conducted in China and was registered as a clinical trial. A total of around 35 samples underwent TCR sequencing: some 13 from persistent and roughly 20 from newly diagnosed Graves' disease patients.

Interpreted using the paper, the time point label stands for: newly diagnosed GD, antithyroid drugs for less than 3 months. For both TCR sequencing and RNA sequencing, RNA was extracted from PBMCs in TRIzol. The diagnosis of Graves' disease was made according to American Thyroid Association guidelines. Recruitment of patients was carried out at an endocrinology department in Xi'an, China. Each patient gave approximately 9 milliliters of peripheral blood, collected in an EDTA anticoagulant tube. PBMCs were isolated by Ficoll Paque Plus density gradient separation without further T cell sorting. An Agilent 2100 Bioanalyzer and agarose gel were used to check RNA quality, while a NanoDrop 2000 measured RNA concentration. The paper's findings and limits, for the study overall: The authors noted that the small sample size was a limitation that may lower accuracy. Compared with newly diagnosed patients, persistent Graves' disease patients had lower TCR Shannon entropy and fewer highly expanded clones, which suggests clonal expansion. Because the primary lesion, thyroid tissue, could not be accessed, the study looked at peripheral blood alone. Only the TCR beta chain was sequenced and analyzed. TRBV28, TRBJ1-2 and TRBJ2-5 were preferentially used in persistent disease, while TRBV20-1 and TRBJ2-1 were favored in newly diagnosed disease. A larger number of public clonotypes was shared among persistent patients (around 2,700) than among newly diagnosed patients (approximately 1,000).

This sample was also put to use in a study of T cells in Graves' hyperthyroidism and ophthalmopathy. Per that second paper: Stable Graves' hyperthyroidism was defined as no progression to ophthalmopathy during 18 months of follow-up. Hyperthyroidism patients were aged 18 to 65 years and newly diagnosed, with disease duration of less than 2 months. The study excluded patients with uncontrolled infections, other autoimmune diseases, pregnancy or lactation. Clinical symptoms, serum thyroxine and TRAb, thyroid ultrasound, and orbital computed tomography formed the basis for the diagnoses. A first-round RT-PCR of the TCR CDR3 used the HTBI primer set with the Qiagen OneStep RT-PCR kit. Most expanded thyroid clonotypes (frequency above 0.001) were also found in blood, which suggests that blood repertoires may mirror thyroid immune responses. A 13 V-J signature model separated ophthalmopathy from stable hyperthyroidism, with about 90% sensitivity and approximately 81% specificity in cross-validation and 80%/75% in testing. In validation, the model predicted progression to ophthalmopathy with around 71% sensitivity and 72% to 75% specificity, a median of 6.5 months before onset. TCR V-J signatures able to tell the groups apart were searched for in a discovery cohort of about a hundred patients, of whom approximately 40 had Graves' ophthalmopathy and 57 had stable Graves' hyperthyroidism. Whether ophthalmopathy could be predicted prospectively was tested in an independent validation cohort made up of roughly 20 hyperthyroidism patients plus 17 patients who later progressed to ophthalmopathy. For training and testing, the 80 to 100 patients in the discovery cohort were randomly divided in a 7:3 ratio. In addition, the study compared T-cell repertoires in thyroid tissue and in blood from five or six Graves' hyperthyroidism patients. Following sampling, methimazole starting at 30 mg daily was given to hyperthyroidism patients, and high-dose intravenous methylprednisolone was given to ophthalmopathy patients. Libraries were constructed in a second round of multiplex PCR, after which size selection and purification were performed. Paired-end sequencing of the libraries was performed with 100 bp reads on an Illumina HiSeq2000. SOAPnuke was used to process the raw data, removing reads that contained adapters or uncalled bases, had a mean Phred below 15, or lacked an exact match to the constant primer or identifier. High-quality paired reads were merged using COPE v1.2.5, and each unique nucleotide sequence was defined as a clonotype. MiTCR v1.1 was used to align clonotypes to the IMGT TRBV, TRBD and TRBJ reference segments. Only V-J combinations with frequency above 0.0001, covering 99.2% of repertoires, were analysed. A TCS score was defined as the ratio between F50 (clonal expansion) and ExV (chaos), using BLOSUM62-based TCRdist between CDR3 peptides within each V-J. Welch's t-statistics and random forest reduced around 510 V-J features to 10 to 15, which were used in a naive Bayes classifier (R e1071). Sample size was not statistically predetermined, and investigators were not blinded to group allocation. The paper reports TCR Vbeta CDR3 sequencing of 140 or so peripheral blood samples: approximately 43 ophthalmopathy, roughly 74 hyperthyroidism and approximately 17 progressor patients.

The chain is assembled from TRBV15 and TRBJ2-1, with TRBD2 as a weak D call on 5 bases. The TCR was taken from a woman in her 30s with Graves disease. Donor details come from another sample of the same person, matched by shared clones. The sample here was peripheral blood mononuclear cells (PBMCs), taken at new diagnosis, from a patient treated with antithyroid drugs. The CDR3 protein is CATSRARGLKDEQFF. At the DNA level, the sequence is TGTGCCACCAGCAGAGCTCGGGGTTTAAAGGATGAGCAGTTCTTC.